This paragraph covers one T cell receptor beta chain sequence. J was trimmed by 2 bases and V by 3 bases; bases with no gene match: 12. CDR3 length: 17 amino acids. Per germline, CDR1 MNHEY and CDR2 SMNVEV (reference sequence). Clones were read by immunoSEQ multiplex PCR, and TCRdb kept only the in-frame ones, dropping some. The data show about 200,000 clones, less than 95% seen once. The data stem from a study of blood T cell repertoires in COVID-19. Study-level information: There were acute and convalescent COVID-19 samples, and they came from the United States, Italy and Spain. From T cells, B-cell-depleted T cells, or PBMCs came the material, which was cDNA or gDNA.

Seattle patient enrollment occurred during active infection, with longitudinal follow-up thereafter. The chain is built from TRBV27 and TRBJ2-7; 8 bases map to TRBD2. The source material was peripheral blood. This TCR was sampled from a young man with COVID-19, enrolled during active disease. CDR3 residues: CASSFRGGAYVAYEQYF. Written as DNA, the CDR3 is TGTGCCAGCAGTTTCCGGGGGGGGGCCTACGTAGCCTACGAGCAGTACTTC.